A single T cell receptor (beta chain) is shown here with its context. Its specificity is unknown. These data come from a study of PD-1 blockade in classical Hodgkin lymphoma. Regarding time point: cycle 4 day 1 (C4D1), after more than five weeks of nivolumab. Each and every patient relapsed after autologous stem cell transplantation, and patients got differing brentuximab vedotin exposure. TCRdb's table, derived via immunoSEQ multiplex PCR, lists solely in-frame clones and lacks some. This table holds 25,000 to 40,000 clones, around 80% found once. The study, taken as a whole, reports: Healthy donors were reported to have higher baseline TCR diversity than newly diagnosed patients.

After removal of 5 bases from V and 4 bases from J, the junction contained 4 bases not matched to a gene. From germline, CDR1 is LNHDA and CDR2 SQIVND (reference sequence). This CDR3 spans 14 amino acids. V is TRBV19 and J is TRBJ1-1, with 10 bases matching TRBD1. This receptor was identified in a human donor with classical Hodgkin lymphoma. The specimen comprised peripheral blood mononuclear cells (PBMCs), sampled before the fourth cycle of nivolumab. CDR3: CASSSRTGGTEAFF. The CDR3, as DNA: TGTGCCAGTAGTTCCCGGACAGGGGGCACTGAAGCTTTCTTT.